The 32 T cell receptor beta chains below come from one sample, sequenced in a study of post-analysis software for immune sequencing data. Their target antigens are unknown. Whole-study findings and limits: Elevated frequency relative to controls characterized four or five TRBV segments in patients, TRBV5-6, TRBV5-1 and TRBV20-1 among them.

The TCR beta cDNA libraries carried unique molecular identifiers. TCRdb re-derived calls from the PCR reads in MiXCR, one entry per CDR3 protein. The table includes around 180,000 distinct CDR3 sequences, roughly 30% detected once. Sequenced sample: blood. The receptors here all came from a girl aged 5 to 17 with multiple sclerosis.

This CDR3 reads CASSVSSPTSGELFF. The CDR3 DNA reads as TGTGCCAGCAGCGTGTCGAGCCCGACCTCCGGGGAGCTGTTTTTT. V is TRBV9 and J is TRBJ2-2; the D is unclear. The ends were cut back, 2 bases at V and 6 bases at J, with 14 bases in the middle. The germline V gene has CDR1 SGDLS and CDR2 YYNGEE. The CDR3 consists of 15 residues.

Written as DNA, the CDR3 is TGCAGTGCTCCCCGGGACGGCCTTTGTCAGCCCCAGCATTTT. As protein: CSAPRDGLCQPQHF. The chain recombines TRBV20-1 with TRBJ1-5; D possibly corresponds to TRBD1 (5 bases). Looked up from germline, CDR1 is DFQATT and CDR2 is SNEGSKA (reference sequence). The CDR3 extends over 14 amino acids. The V end lost 5 bases, the J end lost 6 bases, and 17 bases lay between the germline ends.

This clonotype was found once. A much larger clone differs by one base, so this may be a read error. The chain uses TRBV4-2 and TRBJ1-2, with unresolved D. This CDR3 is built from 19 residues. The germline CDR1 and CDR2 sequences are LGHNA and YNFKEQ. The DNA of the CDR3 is TGTGCCAGCAGCCAAGACGGCCGCACCTACCTACTCTCTAACTATGGCTGCACCTTC. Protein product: CASSQDGRTYLLSNYGCTF.

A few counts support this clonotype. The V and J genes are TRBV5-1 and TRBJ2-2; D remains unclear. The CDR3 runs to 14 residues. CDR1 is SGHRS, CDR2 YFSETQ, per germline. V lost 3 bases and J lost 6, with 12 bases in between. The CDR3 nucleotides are TGCGCCAGCAGCTCAAGCCTGGAGCCCGGGGAGCTGTTTTTT. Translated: CASSSSLEPGELFF.

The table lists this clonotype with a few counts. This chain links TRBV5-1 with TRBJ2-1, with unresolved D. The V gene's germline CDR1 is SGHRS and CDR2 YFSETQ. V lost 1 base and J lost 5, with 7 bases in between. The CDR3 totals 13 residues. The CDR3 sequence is CASSLRADNEQFF. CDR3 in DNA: TGCGCCAGCAGCTTGCGGGCAGACAATGAGCAGTTCTTC.

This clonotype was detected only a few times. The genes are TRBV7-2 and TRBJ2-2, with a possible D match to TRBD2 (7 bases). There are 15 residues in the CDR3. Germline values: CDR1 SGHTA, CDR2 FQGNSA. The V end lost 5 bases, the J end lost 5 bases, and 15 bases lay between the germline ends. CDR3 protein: CASSRGASGTGELFF. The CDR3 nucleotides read TGTGCCAGCAGCCGGGGGGCTAGCGGAACCGGGGAGCTGTTTTTT.

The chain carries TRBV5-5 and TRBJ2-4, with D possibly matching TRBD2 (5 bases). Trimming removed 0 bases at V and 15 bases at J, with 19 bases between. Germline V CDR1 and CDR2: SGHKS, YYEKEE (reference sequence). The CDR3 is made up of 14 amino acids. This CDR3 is CASSLDRSWETRYF. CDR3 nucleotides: TGTGCCAGCAGCTTGGACAGATCCTGGGAGACCCGGTACTTC.

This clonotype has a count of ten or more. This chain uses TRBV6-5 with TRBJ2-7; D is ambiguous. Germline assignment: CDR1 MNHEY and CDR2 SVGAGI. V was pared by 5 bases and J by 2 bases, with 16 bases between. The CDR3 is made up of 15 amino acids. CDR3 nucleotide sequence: TGTGCCAGCAGTACCGTTGGGAAGCCGGCCTACGAGCAGTACTTC. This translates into CASSTVGKPAYEQYF.

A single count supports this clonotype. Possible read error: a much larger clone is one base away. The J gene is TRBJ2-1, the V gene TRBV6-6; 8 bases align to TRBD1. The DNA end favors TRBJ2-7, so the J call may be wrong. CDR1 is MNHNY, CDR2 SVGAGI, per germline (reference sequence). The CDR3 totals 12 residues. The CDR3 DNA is TGTGCCAGCGGACAGGGCTACAATGAGCAGTACTTC. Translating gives CASGQGYNEQYF.

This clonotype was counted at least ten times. The CDR3 protein is CRTLGTILRCEQFF. The CDR3, as DNA: TGCAGGACGTTGGGGACTATTCTTCGGTGTGAGCAGTTCTTC. The chain employs TRBV20-1 and TRBJ2-1; 7 nucleotides agree with TRBD2. The CDR3 is 14 amino acids. Per germline, CDR1 DFQATT and CDR2 SNEGSKA (reference sequence).

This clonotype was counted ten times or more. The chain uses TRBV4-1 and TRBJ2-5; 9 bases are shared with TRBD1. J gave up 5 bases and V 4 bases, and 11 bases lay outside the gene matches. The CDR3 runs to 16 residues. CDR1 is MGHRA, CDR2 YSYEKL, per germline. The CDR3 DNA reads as TGCGCCAGCAGCCCATTTGGACAGGGGAGTGTCGAGACCCAGTACTTC. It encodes CASSPFGQGSVETQYF.

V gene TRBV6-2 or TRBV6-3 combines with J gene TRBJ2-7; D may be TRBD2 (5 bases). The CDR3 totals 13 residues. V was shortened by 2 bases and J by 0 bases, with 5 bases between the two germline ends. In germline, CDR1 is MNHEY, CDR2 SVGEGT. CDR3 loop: CASSYAGSYEQYF. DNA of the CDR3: TGTGCCAGCAGTTACGCGGGCTCCTACGAGCAGTACTTC.

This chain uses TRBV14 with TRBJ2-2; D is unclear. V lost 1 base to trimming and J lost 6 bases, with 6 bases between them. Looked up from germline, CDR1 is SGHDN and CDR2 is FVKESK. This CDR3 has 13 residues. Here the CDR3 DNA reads TGTGCCAGCAGCCAAGGGATCTCCGGGGAGCTGTTTTTT. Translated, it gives CASSQGISGELFF. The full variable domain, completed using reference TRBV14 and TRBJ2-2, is EAGVTQFPSHSVIEKGQTVTLRCDPISGHDNLYWYRRVMGKEIKFLLHFVKESKQDESGMPNNRFLAERTGGTYSTLKVQPAELEDSGVYFCASSQGISGELFFGEGSRLTVL.

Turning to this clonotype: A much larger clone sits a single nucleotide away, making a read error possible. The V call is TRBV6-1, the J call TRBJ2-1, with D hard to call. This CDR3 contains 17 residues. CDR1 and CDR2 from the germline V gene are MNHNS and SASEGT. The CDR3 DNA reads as TGTGCCAGCAGAGCTACCTTTGGCACGAGCTCCTACAGTGAGCAGTTCTTC. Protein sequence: CASRATFGTSSYSEQFF.

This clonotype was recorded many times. CDR3 sequence: CASSLMAGASTDTQYF. Written as DNA, the CDR3 is TGTGCCAGCAGCTTAATGGCGGGAGCGTCCACAGATACGCAGTATTTT. The V and J genes are TRBV7-3 and TRBJ2-3; 7 nucleotides match TRBD2. Germline CDR1 and CDR2: SGHTA and FQGTGA. Trimming took 1 base from V and 2 from J; bases not matched to a gene: 6. CDR3 length: 16 amino acids.

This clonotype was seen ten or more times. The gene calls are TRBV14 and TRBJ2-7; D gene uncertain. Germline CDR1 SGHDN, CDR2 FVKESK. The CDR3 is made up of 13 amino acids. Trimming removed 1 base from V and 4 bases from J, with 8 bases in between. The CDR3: CASSQAAIYEQYF. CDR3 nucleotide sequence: TGTGCCAGCAGCCAAGCAGCAATTTACGAGCAGTACTTC.

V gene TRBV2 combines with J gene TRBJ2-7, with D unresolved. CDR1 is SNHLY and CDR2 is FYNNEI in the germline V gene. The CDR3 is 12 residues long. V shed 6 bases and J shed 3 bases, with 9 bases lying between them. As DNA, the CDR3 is TGTGCCAGCAGAGCCGAACTCTACGAGCAGTACTTC. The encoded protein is CASRAELYEQYF.

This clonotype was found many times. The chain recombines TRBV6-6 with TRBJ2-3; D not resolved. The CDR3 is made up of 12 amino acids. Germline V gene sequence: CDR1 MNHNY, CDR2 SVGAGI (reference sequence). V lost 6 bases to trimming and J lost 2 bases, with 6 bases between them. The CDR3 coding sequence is TGTGCCAGCAGGGTATCCACAGATACGCAGTATTTT. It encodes CASRVSTDTQYF.

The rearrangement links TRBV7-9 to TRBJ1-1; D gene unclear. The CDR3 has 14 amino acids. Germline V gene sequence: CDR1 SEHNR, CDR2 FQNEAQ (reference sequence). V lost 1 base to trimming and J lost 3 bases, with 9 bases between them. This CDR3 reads CASSLEGYDTEAFF. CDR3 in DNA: TGTGCCAGCAGCTTAGAGGGATATGACACTGAAGCTTTCTTT.

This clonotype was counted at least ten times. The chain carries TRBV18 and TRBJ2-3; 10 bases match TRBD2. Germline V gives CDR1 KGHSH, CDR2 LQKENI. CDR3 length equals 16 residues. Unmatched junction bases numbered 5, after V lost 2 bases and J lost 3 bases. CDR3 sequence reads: CASSPGTSDRTDTQYF. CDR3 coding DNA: TGTGCCAGCTCACCAGGGACTAGCGATCGGACAGATACGCAGTATTTT.

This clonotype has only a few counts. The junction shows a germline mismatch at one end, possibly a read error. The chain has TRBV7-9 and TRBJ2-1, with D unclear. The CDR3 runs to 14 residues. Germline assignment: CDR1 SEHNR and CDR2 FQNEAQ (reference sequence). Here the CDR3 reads CAGSLARPYNEQFF. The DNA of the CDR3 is TGTGCCGGCAGCTTAGCTAGGCCCTACAATGAGCAGTTCTTC.

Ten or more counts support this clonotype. The CDR3 here is CASSIYRASSTDTQYF. The CDR3 region has the DNA TGTGCCAGCAGCATATACAGGGCTTCTAGCACAGATACGCAGTATTTT. The rearrangement links TRBV5-5 to TRBJ2-3; D is possibly TRBD1 (6 bases). V dropped 4 bases and J dropped 0 bases, with 15 bases sitting between them. Per the germline V gene, CDR1 is SGHKS and CDR2 is YYEKEE (reference sequence). This CDR3 has 16 amino acids. The whole variable domain, filled in from reference TRBV5-5 and TRBJ2-3, reads DAGVTQSPTHLIKTRGQQVTLRCSPISGHKSVSWYQQVLGQGPQFIFQYYEKEERGRGNFPDRFSARQFPNYSSELNVNALLLGDSALYLCASSIYRASSTDTQYFGPGTRLTVL.

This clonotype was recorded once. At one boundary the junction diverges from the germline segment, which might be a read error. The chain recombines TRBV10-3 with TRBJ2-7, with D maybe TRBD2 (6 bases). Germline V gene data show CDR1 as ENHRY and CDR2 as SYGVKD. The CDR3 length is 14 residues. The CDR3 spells CAISVGGEGYERYF. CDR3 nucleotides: TGTGCCATCAGTGTCGGAGGGGAAGGCTACGAGCGGTACTTC.

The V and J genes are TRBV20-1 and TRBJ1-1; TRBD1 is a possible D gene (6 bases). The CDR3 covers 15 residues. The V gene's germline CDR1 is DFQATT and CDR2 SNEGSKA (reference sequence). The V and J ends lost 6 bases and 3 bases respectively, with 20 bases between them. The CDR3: CSAIMLGGGDTEAFF. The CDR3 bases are TGCAGTGCCATCATGTTGGGGGGCGGTGACACTGAAGCTTTCTTT.

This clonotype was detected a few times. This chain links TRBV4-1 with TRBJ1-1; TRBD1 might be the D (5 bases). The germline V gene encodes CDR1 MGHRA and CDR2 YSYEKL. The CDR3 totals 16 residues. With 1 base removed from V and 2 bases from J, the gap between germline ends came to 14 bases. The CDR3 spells CASSQGDFDRNTEAFF. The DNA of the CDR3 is TGCGCCAGCAGCCAAGGGGATTTCGACAGAAACACTGAAGCTTTCTTT.

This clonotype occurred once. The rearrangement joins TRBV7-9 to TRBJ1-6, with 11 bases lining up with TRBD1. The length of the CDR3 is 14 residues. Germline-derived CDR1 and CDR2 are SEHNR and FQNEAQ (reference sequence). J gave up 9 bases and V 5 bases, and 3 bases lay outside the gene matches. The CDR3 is CASSDGQGASPLHF. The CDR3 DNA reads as TGTGCCAGCAGCGACGGACAGGGGGCTTCACCCCTCCACTTT.

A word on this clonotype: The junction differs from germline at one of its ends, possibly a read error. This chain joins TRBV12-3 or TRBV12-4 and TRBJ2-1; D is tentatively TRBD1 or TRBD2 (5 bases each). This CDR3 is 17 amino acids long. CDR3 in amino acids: CASSFRRQGPSYNGQFF. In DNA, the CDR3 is TGTGCCAGCAGTTTTCGTAGGCAGGGACCTTCCTACAATGGGCAGTTCTTC.

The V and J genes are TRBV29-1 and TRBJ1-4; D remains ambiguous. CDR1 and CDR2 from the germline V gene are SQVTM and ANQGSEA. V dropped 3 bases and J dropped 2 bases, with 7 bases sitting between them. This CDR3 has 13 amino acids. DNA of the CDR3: TGCAGCGTTGAGTACGGGACTAATGAAAAACTGTTTTTT. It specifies CSVEYGTNEKLFF.

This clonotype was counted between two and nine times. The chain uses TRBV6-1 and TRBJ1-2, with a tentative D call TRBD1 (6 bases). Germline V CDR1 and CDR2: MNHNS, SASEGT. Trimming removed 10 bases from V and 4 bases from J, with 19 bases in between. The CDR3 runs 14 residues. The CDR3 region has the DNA TGTGCCACCCAACAAACAGGGATAGGCTATGGCTACACCTTC. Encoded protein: CATQQTGIGYGYTF.

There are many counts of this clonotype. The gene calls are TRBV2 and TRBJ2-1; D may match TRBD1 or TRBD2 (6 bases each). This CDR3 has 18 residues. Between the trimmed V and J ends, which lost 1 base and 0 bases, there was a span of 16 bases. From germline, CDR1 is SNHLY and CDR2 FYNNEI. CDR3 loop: CASSEERGDASSYNEQFF. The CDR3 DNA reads TGTGCCAGCAGTGAAGAAAGGGGGGATGCGAGCTCCTACAATGAGCAGTTCTTC. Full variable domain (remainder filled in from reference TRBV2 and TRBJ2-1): EPEVTQTPSHQVTQMGQEVILRCVPISNHLYFYWYRQILGQKVEFLVSFYNNEISEKSEIFDDQFSVERPDGSNFTLKIRSTKLEDSAMYFCASSEERGDASSYNEQFFGPGTRLTVL.

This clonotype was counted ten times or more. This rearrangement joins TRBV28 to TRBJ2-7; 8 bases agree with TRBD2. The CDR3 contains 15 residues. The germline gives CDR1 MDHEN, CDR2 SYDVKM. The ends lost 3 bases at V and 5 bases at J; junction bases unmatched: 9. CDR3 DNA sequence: TGTGCCAGCAGTTTGGGAGCGGGAGCGGCCCACGAGCAGTACTTC. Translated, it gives CASSLGAGAAHEQYF.

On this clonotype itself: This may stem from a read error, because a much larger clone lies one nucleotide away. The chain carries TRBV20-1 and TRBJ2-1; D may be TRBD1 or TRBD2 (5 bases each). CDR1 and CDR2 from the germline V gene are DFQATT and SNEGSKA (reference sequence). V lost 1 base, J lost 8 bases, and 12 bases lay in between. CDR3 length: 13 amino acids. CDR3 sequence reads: CSARAGLYDEQFF. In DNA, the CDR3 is TGCAGTGCTAGAGCGGGGCTATACGATGAGCAGTTCTTC.